A selection of T cell receptor beta chains follows, all from one sample in a study of cytomegalovirus exposure and HLA in healthy donors. Only in-frame clones appear in the TCRdb table, and some are missing; sequencing was by immunoSEQ multiplex PCR. This sample has around 100,000 clones, with approximately 66% found just once. Sequencing input: PBMCs. These receptors all stem from a woman in her forties or fifties in good health and CMV-seronegative. CDR3s leave out the opening cysteine and the closing phenylalanine or tryptophan.

v_call	j_call	cdr3_aa
TRBV10-3	TRBJ2-2	AIREIAGDTGELF
TRBV2	TRBJ2-1	ASSRAGGNEQF
TRBV7-9	TRBJ1-1	ASTPQGNTEAF
TRBV7-2	TRBJ2-6	ASSLGAVGANVLT
TRBV19	TRBJ1-4	ASSMAVLTMGLGEKLF
TRBV11-3	TRBJ2-5	ASSLGQDQETQY
TRBV6-1	TRBJ1-6	ASSILPGQGSPLH
TRBV2	TRBJ1-5	ASRPRSGSGNQPQH
TRBV7-2	TRBJ1-1	ASETVGTEAF
TRBV10-2	TRBJ2-2	ASSDSAGVGTGELF
TRBV9	TRBJ1-2	ASSPRDRTSGYT
TRBV7-9	TRBJ2-2	ASSFRGSGELF
TRBV5-1	TRBJ1-1	ASSIDRNTEAF
TRBV7-9	TRBJ2-7	ASSSGTGVYEQY
TRBV28	TRBJ2-6	ASSYLWTGGSGANVLT
TRBV18	TRBJ1-1	ASSPATGGMNTEAF
TRBV7-9	TRBJ2-3	ASSPKTRVSDTQY
TRBV30	TRBJ1-1	AWSRAGNTEAF
TRBV19	TRBJ1-6	ASSLTGLNSPLH
TRBV6-7	TRBJ2-5	ASSLVWRGQEKETQY
TRBV18	TRBJ2-2	ASSPLGQGIPDGELF
TRBV7-6	TRBJ1-4	ASSPLPADEKLF
TRBV27	TRBJ1-5	ASSSLDRGFGNQPQH
TRBV27	TRBJ1-1	ASSDSLVGRGTEAF
TRBV14	TRBJ2-5	ASSQGGGRRQETQY
TRBV11-2	TRBJ2-7	ASSLVTGAGLAYEQY
TRBV18	TRBJ1-2	ASSEGQGTNYGYT
TRBV6-5	TRBJ1-4	ASSAPGATNEKLF
TRBV7-2	TRBJ1-4	ASSFLTGADEKLF
TRBV2	TRBJ2-1	ASTKVGTSSYNEQF
TRBV4-3	-	ASSQDVASPEQY
TRBV27	TRBJ2-1	ASRISESSYNEQF
TRBV4-2	TRBJ2-1	ASSQPRQGENEQF
TRBV30	TRBJ1-2	AWSQGARYT
TRBV27	TRBJ2-1	ASSLWSWAGGPNNEQF
TRBV5-6	TRBJ2-3	ASSFGGDTDTQY
TRBV4-1	TRBJ2-5	ASSLTAGETQY
TRBV11-3	TRBJ2-3	ASSPSGGARDTQY
TRBV6-1	TRBJ2-1	ASSATSGGAIGEQF
TRBV7-8	TRBJ2-7	ASLRDRRTYEQY
TRBV4-3	TRBJ2-2	ASRLLLNTGELF
TRBV29-1	TRBJ2-5	SVEPTETQY
TRBV28	TRBJ1-4	ASRYTGTGDEKLF
TRBV10-3	TRBJ2-7	AISEASDEQY
TRBV29-1	-	SVGGQPYEQY
TRBV5-5	TRBJ2-7	ASSLGTRDRGDEQY
TRBV5-1	TRBJ2-7	ASSQEKQGSYEQY
TRBV2	TRBJ1-5	ASDRGRSQPQH
TRBV27	TRBJ1-2	ASSFDGEYGYT
TRBV28	TRBJ2-1	ATFGVGEQF
TRBV2	TRBJ2-7	ASSFRGDYEQY
TRBV5-4	TRBJ1-6	ASSLPGHSPLH
TRBV27	TRBJ2-2	ASINAGTLNTGELF
TRBV2	TRBJ2-3	ASSNSGLAATDTQY
TRBV28	TRBJ2-3	ASSPRLGRTDTQY
TRBV5-4	TRBJ2-2	ASSPGGAIELNTGELF
TRBV7-2	TRBJ2-7	ASTGGYEQY
TRBV5-8	TRBJ2-1	ASTGELGTYNEQF
TRBV5-1	TRBJ1-2	ASSLTGGSYGYT